These 28 T cell receptor beta chains came from one sample sequenced in a study of CD8 T cells in ankylosing spondylitis. These receptors are not linked to any known antigen. General study findings and limits: Characteristic of ankylosing spondylitis blood, it appeared, was a TCR beta motif comprising several highly homologous variants.

TCRdb re-called the 5' RACE reads with MiXCR, one entry per CDR3 protein. The repertoire holds hundreds of thousands of distinct CDR3 sequences, around 18% seen once, with more than 40% in the top ten. Sequenced: blood, either unsorted or a sorted T cell fraction (not recorded which). Receptor source: a male donor with ankylosing spondylitis.

This clonotype was seen only a few times. The chain links TRBV28 to TRBJ1-1, with D unresolved. The germline V gene encodes CDR1 MDHEN and CDR2 SYDVKM. This CDR3 region has 14 residues. V lost 5 bases and J lost 1, with 11 bases in between. DNA of the CDR3: TGTGCCAGCAGTCCACACAAGAAGAACACTGAAGCTTTCTTT. Its translation is CASSPHKKNTEAFF.

This clonotype showed up just a few times. The chain combines TRBV20-1 with TRBJ2-7, with a tentative D call TRBD1 (6 bases). Germline values: CDR1 DFQATT, CDR2 SNEGSKA (reference sequence). The CDR3 length is 15 residues. V dropped 0 bases and J dropped 6 bases, with 18 bases sitting between them. This CDR3 is CSARDMAGADSEQYF. The CDR3 DNA reads as TGCAGTGCTAGAGATATGGCAGGGGCGGACAGCGAGCAGTACTTC.

This clonotype was recorded a few times. This rearrangement joins TRBV6-5 to TRBJ2-1, with 7 bases matching TRBD1. The germline V gene encodes CDR1 MNHEY and CDR2 SVGAGI. This CDR3 is 13 amino acids long. The J segment lost 9 bases and the V segment lost 0 bases, leaving 2 bases of the junction unmatched. CDR3 DNA sequence: TGTGCCAGCAGTTACTCAGGGGGCGGTGAGCAGTTCTTC. Translated, it gives CASSYSGGGEQFF.

The chain carries TRBV4-1 and TRBJ2-5; D is possibly TRBD2 (6 bases). V dropped 2 bases and J dropped 4 bases, with 11 bases sitting between them. The V gene's germline CDR1 is MGHRA and CDR2 YSYEKL. This CDR3 has 14 residues. The CDR3 is CASSQSNGGETQYF. CDR3 sequence (DNA): TGCGCCAGCAGCCAATCGAACGGGGGAGAGACCCAGTACTTC.

In this sample, this clonotype turned up many times. The V call is TRBV7-9, the J call TRBJ1-4, with D perhaps matching TRBD1 (5 bases). Germline V gene data show CDR1 as SEHNR and CDR2 as FQNEAQ (reference sequence). V gave up 5 bases and J gave up 14 bases, with 18 bases separating them. This CDR3 spans 13 amino acids. CDR3 DNA: TGTGCCAGCAGCACCGGGACGGAGTTAGGCCTGTTTTTT. Translation gives CASSTGTELGLFF.

This chain joins TRBV7-9 and TRBJ1-1, with D unresolved. V was trimmed by 7 bases and J by 0 bases, leaving 6 bases between them. The CDR3 runs to 12 residues. Germline V gene sequence: CDR1 SEHNR, CDR2 FQNEAQ (reference sequence). The CDR3 here is CASKRVNTEAFF. DNA for the CDR3: TGTGCCAGCAAGAGGGTGAACACTGAAGCTTTCTTT.

The rearrangement uses TRBV27 and TRBJ2-3; TRBD2 aligns across 7 bases. This CDR3 is built from 15 residues. CDR1 and CDR2 (germline): MNHEY, SMNVEV (reference sequence). The junction had 13 bases not matched to a gene; V was cut back by 9 bases and J by 4 bases. CDR3 in amino acids: CASSTPGLQPDTQYF. CDR3 in DNA: TGTGCCAGTTCGACCCCGGGACTACAACCAGATACGCAGTATTTT.

This clonotype was detected only a few times. This chain connects TRBV18 to TRBJ2-7; weak D call: TRBD1 (6 bases). V was trimmed by 4 bases and J by 4 bases, leaving 11 bases between them. Per the germline V gene, CDR1 is KGHSH and CDR2 is LQKENI. The CDR3 totals 13 residues. CDR3 in amino acids: CASSLPGTYEQYF. DNA for the CDR3: TGTGCCAGCTCACTACCCGGGACATACGAGCAGTACTTC.

V gene TRBV10-3 combines with J gene TRBJ2-7; a weak D match, TRBD1 (5 bases). This CDR3 region has 12 residues. The germline CDR1 and CDR2 sequences are ENHRY and SYGVKD. V was shortened by 6 bases and J by 4 bases, with 10 bases between the two germline ends. CDR3 in amino acids: CAIRDTFYEQYF. The CDR3 DNA follows: TGTGCCATCAGGGACACATTTTACGAGCAGTACTTC.

The chain couples TRBV5-1 to TRBJ2-2; no firm D call. Germline loops: CDR1 SGHRS, CDR2 YFSETQ. The V and J ends lost 4 bases and 7 bases respectively, with 20 bases between them. The length of the CDR3 is 16 residues. This chain's CDR3 is CASSDSLGHTGGELFF. The CDR3 region has the DNA TGCGCCAGCAGCGACTCCCTTGGGCACACGGGCGGGGAGCTGTTTTTT.

The chain links TRBV14 to TRBJ2-7; 9 bases fit TRBD1. Germline values: CDR1 SGHDN, CDR2 FVKESK. V gave up 1 base and J gave up 6 bases; unmatched junction bases: 7. The CDR3 spans 15 residues. Here the CDR3 DNA reads TGTGCCAGCAGCCAAGCACAGGGGGCTTTTTTCGAGCAGTACTTC. As protein: CASSQAQGAFFEQYF.

V usage is TRBV12-3 or TRBV12-4 and J usage is TRBJ2-7; tentatively, D is TRBD2 (5 bases). Trimming took 4 bases from V and 0 from J, leaving 13 bases between them. CDR3 length equals 15 residues. CDR3 sequence (DNA): TGTGCCAGCAGTTATCACGGGAACAACTCCTACGAGCAGTACTTC. It translates to CASSYHGNNSYEQYF.

The V call is TRBV4-1, the J call TRBJ2-7; 7 nucleotides line up with TRBD1. The CDR3 totals 13 residues. V was clipped by 4 bases and J by 6 bases; unmatched bases: 6. CDR1 MGHRA and CDR2 YSYEKL come from the germline V gene. CDR3 bases: TGCGCCAGCAGCCCCGACAGGGACCCCGAGCAGTACTTC. Encoded protein: CASSPDRDPEQYF.

This clonotype was observed a handful of times. V usage is TRBV27 and J usage is TRBJ2-1; D is uncertain. V lost 6 bases and J lost 6, with 12 bases in between. CDR1 and CDR2 (germline): MNHEY, SMNVEV (reference sequence). The CDR3 extends over 13 amino acids. The CDR3 is CASSPNLLNEQFF. The CDR3 bases are TGTGCCAGCAGCCCCAACTTACTCAATGAGCAGTTCTTC.

This clonotype has more than one count but fewer than ten. This sequence joins TRBV6-5 and TRBJ1-6; D possibly corresponds to TRBD1 (5 bases). V dropped 0 bases and J dropped 0 bases, with 9 bases sitting between them. The germline V gene encodes CDR1 MNHEY and CDR2 SVGAGI. CDR3 length equals 17 residues. CDR3 residues: CASSYSGPSSYNSPLHF. The CDR3 nucleotides read TGTGCCAGCAGTTACTCGGGACCAAGCTCCTATAATTCACCCCTCCACTTT.

This clonotype came up a few times. The chain has TRBV4-2 and TRBJ2-3; D may be TRBD1 (6 bases). The CDR3 loop spans 16 amino acids. Germline values: CDR1 LGHNA, CDR2 YNFKEQ. The V gene lost 0 bases and the J gene lost 2 bases, with 12 bases spanning the gap. Written as DNA, the CDR3 is TGTGCCAGCAGCCAAGACTCGACAGGCTCCACAGATACGCAGTATTTT. It is translated as CASSQDSTGSTDTQYF.

There are a few counts of this clonotype. The chain joins TRBV27 to TRBJ1-3; D not resolved. Trimming removed 6 bases at V and 0 bases at J, with 12 bases between. The CDR3 length is 15 residues. CDR1 and CDR2 (germline): MNHEY, SMNVEV (reference sequence). This chain's CDR3 is CASRPDGNSGNTIYF. The CDR3 nucleotides read TGTGCCAGCAGGCCCGACGGAAACTCTGGAAACACCATATATTTT.

The V and J genes are TRBV2 and TRBJ2-3; 10 nucleotides line up with TRBD2. The V gene end was trimmed by 4 bases and the J gene end by 3 bases; junction bases not matched to a gene: 4. The germline gives CDR1 SNHLY, CDR2 FYNNEI. The CDR3 spans 15 residues. CDR3 amino acids: CASSGIAGGTDTQYF. For the CDR3, the DNA is TGTGCCAGCAGTGGAATAGCGGGGGGAACAGATACGCAGTATTTT.

In its sample, this clonotype was seen many times. The chain combines TRBV12-3 or TRBV12-4 with TRBJ2-2; 8 nucleotides agree with TRBD1. The junction had 5 bases not matched to a gene; V was cut back by 6 bases and J by 11 bases. The CDR3 spans 12 residues. The CDR3 DNA reads TGTGCCAGCAGGAGCGACAGGGGTGAGCTGTTTTTT. This sequence encodes CASRSDRGELFF.

This sequence joins TRBV12-3 or TRBV12-4 and TRBJ2-3, with TRBD2 matching 9 bases. The V gene end was trimmed by 7 bases and the J gene end by 1 base; junction bases not matched to a gene: 9. The CDR3 extends over 16 amino acids. The CDR3 region is CASTWGLAGRTDTQYF. Here the CDR3 DNA reads TGTGCCAGCACCTGGGGGCTAGCGGGACGCACAGATACGCAGTATTTT.

This clonotype was found many times. The V and J genes are TRBV12-3 or TRBV12-4 and TRBJ2-7; D ambiguous. V was cut by 3 bases and J by 3 bases, with 3 bases left in between. This CDR3 comprises 11 residues. The CDR3 DNA sequence: TGTGCCAGCAGTTTGAACTACGAGCAGTACTTC. Amino acids: CASSLNYEQYF.

The genes are TRBV20-1 and TRBJ2-6; D uncertain. V dropped 3 bases and J dropped 4 bases, with 16 bases sitting between them. Germline CDR1 is DFQATT and CDR2 is SNEGSKA (reference sequence). The CDR3 is 16 residues long. The CDR3, as DNA: TGCAGTGCTAGCGGGCAGGCCGAGGTGGGGGCCAACGTCCTGACTTTC. It is translated as CSASGQAEVGANVLTF.

This clonotype was seen more than once but under ten times. This chain uses TRBV25-1 with TRBJ2-2; D is possibly TRBD1 (5 bases). CDR3 length: 15 amino acids. Germline lookup yields CDR1 MGHDK and CDR2 SYGVNS. The V gene lost 2 bases and the J gene lost 1 base, with 8 bases spanning the gap. For the CDR3, the DNA is TGTGCCAGCAGTGAAGGACACAAGAACACCGGGGAGCTGTTTTTT. It yields the protein CASSEGHKNTGELFF.

The V and J genes are TRBV7-9 and TRBJ2-7; 9 bases line up with TRBD1. The germline V gene encodes CDR1 SEHNR and CDR2 FQNEAQ (reference sequence). V lost 5 bases, J lost 2 bases, and 13 bases stayed unmatched. The CDR3 totals 17 residues. CDR3 protein: CASSPATGGERAYEQYF. The CDR3 nucleotides read TGTGCCAGCAGCCCCGCGACAGGGGGGGAGAGGGCCTACGAGCAGTACTTC.

V is TRBV18 and J is TRBJ1-1, with a possible D match to TRBD1 (5 bases). The germline CDR1 and CDR2 sequences are KGHSH and LQKENI. Deletions cut 8 bases from V and 6 bases from J, with 13 bases between. CDR3 length equals 12 residues. CDR3 nucleotide sequence: TGTGCCAGCACAAAGGGGAGCCCTGAAGCTTTCTTT. Its protein is CASTKGSPEAFF.

In this sample, this clonotype turned up a few times. V gene TRBV29-1 combines with J gene TRBJ2-1; 8 positions agree with TRBD2. Germline values: CDR1 SQVTM, CDR2 ANQGSEA. The CDR3 covers 17 residues. V was clipped by 1 base and J by 0 bases; unmatched bases: 8. This CDR3 is CSVEGGRLASSYNEQFF. For the CDR3, the DNA is TGCAGCGTTGAAGGGGGTAGACTAGCGAGCTCCTACAATGAGCAGTTCTTC.

The chain is built from TRBV6-5 and TRBJ1-1; no reliable D call. The CDR3 sequence is 11 residues long. CDR1 and CDR2 (germline): MNHEY, SVGAGI. Trimming stripped 2 bases from V and 8 bases from J, with 6 bases between. The CDR3 region is CASSYRTEAFF. The CDR3 nucleotides read TGTGCCAGCAGTTACCGTACGGAAGCTTTCTTT.

This clonotype was counted ten times or more. The rearrangement links TRBV7-3 to TRBJ2-7; no clear D. The ends were cut back, 2 bases at V and 4 bases at J, with 6 bases in the middle. There are 12 residues in the CDR3. CDR1 is SGHTA, CDR2 FQGTGA, per germline. The CDR3 reads CASSLLLYEQYF. The CDR3 bases are TGTGCCAGCAGCTTATTATTGTACGAGCAGTACTTC. Drawing the rest from reference TRBV7-3 and TRBJ2-7, the complete variable domain is GAGVSQTPSNKVTEKGKYVELRCDPISGHTALYWYRQSLGQGPEFLIYFQGTGAADDSGLPNDRFFAVRPEGSVSTLKIQRTERGDSAVYLCASSLLLYEQYFGPGTRLTVT.